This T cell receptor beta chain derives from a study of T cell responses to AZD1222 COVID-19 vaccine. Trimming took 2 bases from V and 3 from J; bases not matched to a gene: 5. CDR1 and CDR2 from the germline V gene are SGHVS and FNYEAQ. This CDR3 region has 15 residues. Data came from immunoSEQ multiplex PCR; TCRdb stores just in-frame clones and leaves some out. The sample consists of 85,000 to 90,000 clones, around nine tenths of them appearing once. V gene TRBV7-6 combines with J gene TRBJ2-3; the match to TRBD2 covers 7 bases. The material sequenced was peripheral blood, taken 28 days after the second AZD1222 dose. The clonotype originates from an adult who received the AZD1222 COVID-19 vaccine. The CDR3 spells CASSLRGGGTDTQYF. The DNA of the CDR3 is TGTGCCAGCAGCTTACGCGGGGGTGGAACAGATACGCAGTATTTT.